The 12 T cell receptor beta chains below come from one sample, sequenced in a study of T cell responses to AZD1222 COVID-19 vaccine (dated by TCRdb to the early 2020s). The time point label, read with the paper, signifies: baseline before first vaccination. The library was generated by the immunoSEQ multiplex PCR assay. TCRdb mirrors the immuneACCESS table, restricted to in-frame sequences. Some clones are absent from its copies; in checked studies, under half trace to an unresolved V gene, and the reason for the others is unknown. This sample gives roughly 120,000 clones in total; 88% of them show up just once. The ten top clones hold about 4.7% of the sample. The specimen was peripheral blood, collected on day 0 of AZD1222 vaccination. These receptors originate from an adult in good health.

The CDR3 here is CASSIGWFRSNQPQHF. The CDR3 bases are TGTGCCAGTAGTATCGGTTGGTTCAGGAGCAATCAGCCCCAGCATTTT. V and J are TRBV19 and TRBJ1-5; D is unresolved. CDR1 and CDR2 from the germline V gene are LNHDA and SQIVND (reference sequence). The CDR3 spans 16 residues. Trimming cost V 3 bases and J 1 base, with 13 bases left between them.

This clone was seen once. V is TRBV12-3 or TRBV12-4 and J is TRBJ1-5; perhaps TRBD1 as D (6 bases). CDR3 length: 13 residues. V gave up 5 bases and J gave up 6 bases, with 11 bases separating them. This chain's CDR3 is CASSPQGFQPQHF. CDR3 nucleotides: TGTGCCAGCAGTCCACAGGGATTTCAGCCCCAGCATTTT.

This chain joins TRBV6-4 and TRBJ2-1; D gene ambiguous. The CDR3 is 18 amino acids. Germline V gene sequence: CDR1 MRHNA, CDR2 SNTAGT. V was pared by 6 bases and J by 0 bases, with 21 bases between. DNA for the CDR3: TGTGCCAGCAGCCCCCGAGGTCCCGAGTTGAGCTCCTACAATGAGCAGTTCTTC. Translation gives CASSPRGPELSSYNEQFF.

The chain uses TRBV4-2 and TRBJ1-6; D remains ambiguous. CDR1 is LGHNA and CDR2 is YNFKEQ in the germline V gene. This CDR3 contains 16 residues. The V and J ends lost 2 bases and 10 bases respectively, with 18 bases between them. The CDR3 region is CASSQRGDGPRSPLHF. CDR3 in DNA: TGTGCCAGCAGCCAAAGAGGAGACGGGCCTAGGTCACCCCTCCACTTT.

This chain uses TRBV6-5 with TRBJ2-7; D is perhaps TRBD1 or TRBD2 (5 bases each). The germline gives CDR1 MNHEY, CDR2 SVGAGI. V was shortened by 5 bases and J by 3 bases, with 17 bases between the two germline ends. The CDR3 runs to 15 residues. The CDR3 region is CASSPGLSGSYEQYF. CDR3 DNA: TGTGCCAGCAGTCCCGGACTTTCAGGGAGCTACGAGCAGTACTTC.

V and J are TRBV6-4 and TRBJ2-7; 8 bases align to TRBD2. V was pared by 11 bases and J by 4 bases, with 10 bases of the junction left unmatched. Germline lookup yields CDR1 MRHNA and CDR2 SNTAGT. The CDR3 covers 13 residues. CDR3 DNA: TGTGCCCGAATGACGGGACTAGGTTACGAGCAGTACTTC. It encodes CARMTGLGYEQYF.

The chain employs TRBV27 and TRBJ1-5; D is ambiguous. The length of the CDR3 is 14 residues. Trimming took 5 bases from V and 9 from J, leaving 17 bases between them. Germline V gene lookup returns CDR1 MNHEY and CDR2 SMNVEV (reference sequence). The CDR3 DNA sequence: TGTGCCAGCAGTCTTCGGGGTGCCTCGGGGCCCCAGCATTTT. It translates to CASSLRGASGPQHF.

The chain carries TRBV27 and TRBJ1-2, with TRBD1 matching over 7 bases. Germline CDR1 MNHEY, CDR2 SMNVEV (reference sequence). V dropped 4 bases and J dropped 3; count of bases not matched to a gene: 11. CDR3 length: 16 residues. CDR3 region: CASSSLPTGADYGYTF. The CDR3, as DNA: TGTGCCAGCAGTTCGCTACCTACAGGGGCGGACTATGGCTACACCTTC.

This rearrangement joins TRBV20-1 to TRBJ1-2, with D perhaps TRBD1 (6 bases). The CDR3 sequence is 11 residues long. Germline loops: CDR1 DFQATT, CDR2 SNEGSKA (reference sequence). Trimming removed 2 bases from V and 11 bases from J, with 12 bases in between. Here the CDR3 reads CSARRTAGYTF. The CDR3 coding sequence is TGCAGTGCTAGACGGACAGCCGGTTACACCTTC.

J is TRBJ1-3 and V is TRBV5-1; D is unresolved. The germline gives CDR1 SGHRS, CDR2 YFSETQ. The V gene lost 0 bases and the J gene lost 0 bases, with 7 bases spanning the gap. The CDR3 has 15 amino acids. The CDR3 DNA follows: TGCGCCAGCAGCTTGGTTCCGAGCTCTGGAAACACCATATATTTT. Encoded protein: CASSLVPSSGNTIYF.

This sequence joins TRBV19 and TRBJ2-2; D is undetermined. The CDR3 consists of 14 residues. The germline V gene has CDR1 LNHDA and CDR2 SQIVND (reference sequence). Trimming left V 8 bases short and J 7 bases short, with 17 bases between. For the CDR3, the DNA is TGTGCCAGTCAGCAAAAAAGGGAAGGCGGGGAGCTGTTTTTT. Amino acids: CASQQKREGGELFF. Based on the CDR3 plus reference TRBV19 and TRBJ2-2, the full variable domain is DGGITQSPKYLFRKEGQNVTLSCEQNLNHDAMYWYRQDPGQGLRLIYYSQIVNDFQKGDIAEGYSVSREKKESFPLTVTSAQKNPTAFYLCASQQKREGGELFFGEGSRLTVL.

The chain has TRBV7-9 and TRBJ2-2; D ambiguous. The CDR3 covers 13 residues. CDR1 SEHNR and CDR2 FQNEAQ come from the germline V gene (reference sequence). V was shortened by 1 base and J by 6 bases, with 6 bases between the two germline ends. The CDR3 region has the DNA TGTGCCAGCAGCTTAGGGTCGGCCGGGGAGCTGTTTTTT. It specifies CASSLGSAGELFF.